This T cell receptor beta chain derives from a study of T cell clonality in common variable immunodeficiency. Measured with immunoSEQ multiplex PCR; TCRdb has only the in-frame clones, and not every one. The data list over 20,000 clones, none observed once; approximately 3.9% falls to the top ten. Findings and caveats of the study: Compared with healthy controls, CVID subjects showed increased TCRbeta clonality, mostly in about a third. Fewer deletions and N-nucleotide insertions were reportedly seen in common variable immunodeficiency TCR beta sequences.

The CDR3 contains 14 residues. Germline V gene lookup returns CDR1 KGHSH and CDR2 LQKENI. With 6 bases removed from V and 2 bases from J, the gap between germline ends came to 10 bases. On this clone itself: The antigen is not known. The read ends 3 residues before the CDR3 terminus; that terminus is restored from the germline J gene.

Patients and controls were mostly of Caucasian heritage. No CVID subject was ill or on immunomodulatory drugs when sampled. This chain connects TRBV18 to TRBJ2-2, with a weak D call TRBD2 (6 bases). Sequenced sample: peripheral blood mononuclear cells. The receptor's source is a human donor with common variable immunodeficiency. This CDR3 reads CASSLSGNTGELFF. The covered CDR3 bases are TGTGCCAGCTCCCTTAGCGGCAACACCGGGGAG.